This TCR beta chain was captured by sequencing in a study of CD8 T cells in ankylosing spondylitis. This clonotype has more than one count but fewer than ten. The antigen is unknown. For TCR beta, libraries came from quantitative 5'-RACE with molecular barcodes. TCRdb redid the calling of the 5' RACE reads with MiXCR, one entry per CDR3 protein. The sample records 250,000 to 350,000 distinct CDR3 sequences, more than 20% being singletons. General observations from the study: In ankylosing spondylitis blood, a motif of seven to nine highly homologous TCR beta variants appeared characteristic. Researchers reportedly found disease-linked clones significantly enriched in matched ankylosing spondylitis synovial fluid. Clones linked to the disease showed a CD8+ phenotype. They occurred at relatively low frequencies in peripheral blood.

CDR1 MGHDK and CDR2 SYGVNS come from the germline V gene. CDR3 length: 12 residues. The junction had 4 bases not matched to a gene; V was cut back by 7 bases and J by 8 bases. The sequence came from a female donor with ankylosing spondylitis or in good health (not recorded which). The source material was blood, either unsorted or a sorted T cell fraction (not recorded which). The chain carries TRBV25-1 and TRBJ2-1; 8 bases are shared with TRBD2. CDR3 residues: CASTSGSHEQFF. CDR3 in DNA: TGTGCCAGCACCAGCGGGAGTCATGAGCAGTTCTTC.